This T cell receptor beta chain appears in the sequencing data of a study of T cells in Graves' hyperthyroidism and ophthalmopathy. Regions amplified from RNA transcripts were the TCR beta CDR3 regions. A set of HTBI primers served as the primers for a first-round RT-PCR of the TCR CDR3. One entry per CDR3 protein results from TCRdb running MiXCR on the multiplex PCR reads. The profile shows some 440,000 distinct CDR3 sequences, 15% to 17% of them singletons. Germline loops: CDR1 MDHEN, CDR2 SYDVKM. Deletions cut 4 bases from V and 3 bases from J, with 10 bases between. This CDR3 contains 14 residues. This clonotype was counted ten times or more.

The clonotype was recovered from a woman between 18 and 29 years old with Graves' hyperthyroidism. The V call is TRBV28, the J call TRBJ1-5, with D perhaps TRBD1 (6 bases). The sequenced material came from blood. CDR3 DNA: TGTGCCAGCAGTTGGGGGCCCCCCAATCAGCCCCAGCATTTT. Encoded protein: CASSWGPPNQPQHF.